Presented here are 11 T cell receptor beta chains from one specimen sequenced in a study of T cell responses to AZD1222 COVID-19 vaccine. Data came from immunoSEQ multiplex PCR; TCRdb stores just in-frame clones and leaves some out. This sample has 82,000 or so clones, with 85% to 95% found just once. The sample in question was peripheral blood, obtained on day 0 of AZD1222 vaccination. These receptors originate from an adult in good health.

The chain employs TRBV28 and TRBJ1-2; TRBD1 aligns across 7 bases. Germline-derived CDR1 and CDR2 are MDHEN and SYDVKM. The J segment lost 7 bases and the V segment lost 6 bases, leaving 5 bases of the junction unmatched. There are 12 residues in the CDR3. The CDR3 is CASSRQGRGYTF. The CDR3 DNA reads TGTGCCAGCAGCAGACAGGGACGTGGCTACACCTTC.

The chain links TRBV2 to TRBJ2-5, with 7 bases matching TRBD2. Germline V CDR1 and CDR2: SNHLY, FYNNEI. Trimming removed 4 bases from V and 2 bases from J; junction bases left unmatched: 7. CDR3 length: 15 amino acids. The CDR3: CASSASGVTQETQYF. CDR3 bases: TGTGCCAGCAGTGCAAGCGGGGTTACTCAAGAGACCCAGTACTTC.

This chain joins TRBV15 and TRBJ1-1; no clear D. This CDR3 is built from 14 residues. Germline CDR1 LNHNV, CDR2 YYDKDF (reference sequence). V gave up 0 bases and J gave up 6 bases, with 11 bases separating them. The CDR3 coding sequence is TGTGCCACCAGCAGAGATGGTATCGTCCCTGAAGCTTTCTTT. Translating gives CATSRDGIVPEAFF.

This clone was observed once. This rearrangement joins TRBV7-2 to TRBJ2-3, with D tentatively TRBD2 (5 bases). The ends were cut back, 3 bases at V and 0 bases at J, with 10 bases in the middle. There are 15 residues in the CDR3. CDR1 and CDR2 from the germline V gene are SGHTA and FQGNSA. CDR3 protein: CASSLAGPSTDTQYF. DNA for the CDR3: TGTGCCAGCAGCTTGGCGGGTCCTAGCACAGATACGCAGTATTTT.

The chain couples TRBV5-4 to TRBJ2-2; D is unresolved. The CDR3 totals 14 residues. V was trimmed by 0 bases and J by 4 bases, leaving 7 bases between them. The germline V gene has CDR1 SGHNT and CDR2 YYREEE (reference sequence). CDR3 region: CASSLAGRTGELFF. The CDR3 bases are TGTGCCAGCAGCTTGGCCGGACGCACCGGGGAGCTGTTTTTT.

V is TRBV7-2 and J is TRBJ2-7, with D possibly being TRBD2 (5 bases). This CDR3 has 15 amino acids. Trimming removed 1 base at V and 5 bases at J, with 15 bases between. CDR1 and CDR2 from the germline V gene are SGHTA and FQGNSA. The CDR3 protein is CASSLVWTSPHEQYF. CDR3 nucleotides: TGTGCCAGCAGCTTAGTATGGACTTCCCCCCACGAGCAGTACTTC.

The V and J genes are TRBV18 and TRBJ2-5, with TRBD2 identical over 8 bases. There are 16 residues in the CDR3. V trimming: 1 base; J trimming: 1 base; junction bases outside the gene matches: 5. Germline loops: CDR1 KGHSH, CDR2 LQKENI. In nucleotides, the CDR3 is TGTGCCAGCTCACCACAGGGAAGCGGGGGCCAAGAGACCCAGTACTTC. Translating it yields CASSPQGSGGQETQYF.

In its sample, this clone was seen once. V gene TRBV6-5 combines with J gene TRBJ2-1, with TRBD1 as a possible D gene (6 bases). The CDR3 has 15 amino acids. Germline CDR1 and CDR2: MNHEY and SVGAGI. The germline V and J ends were trimmed by 6 bases and 4 bases, with 16 bases remaining between them. The CDR3 DNA reads as TGTGCCAGCAGCCCACAGGGAGTGGCGTACAATGAGCAGTTCTTC. Its translation is CASSPQGVAYNEQFF.

Of note for this clone: The junction shows a germline mismatch at one end, possibly a read error. V usage is TRBV18 and J usage is TRBJ2-7; 8 bases align to TRBD1. This CDR3 comprises 15 residues. Germline CDR1 is KGHSH and CDR2 is LQKENI. Here the CDR3 DNA reads TGTGCCAGCTCGCCACCGGGACAGGCCTCCTACGAGCAGTACTTC. Protein product: CASSPPGQASYEQYF.

This clone came up once. The genes are TRBV6-6 and TRBJ1-5, with a tentative D call TRBD1 (6 bases). The CDR3 length is 15 residues. V gave up 2 bases and J gave up 0 bases, with 8 bases separating them. Germline CDR1 MNHNY, CDR2 SVGAGI (reference sequence). The CDR3 DNA reads as TGTGCCAGCAGTTACCGGGGGGCTAGCAATCAGCCCCAGCATTTT. This codes for CASSYRGASNQPQHF.

The chain has TRBV19 and TRBJ1-1; maybe TRBD1 (5 bases). CDR1 and CDR2 (germline): LNHDA, SQIVND (reference sequence). This CDR3 contains 15 residues. V lost 4 bases and J 1 base, leaving 13 bases between the germline ends. CDR3 coding DNA: TGTGCCAGTAGTACCCCACGGGGGGAGAACACTGAAGCTTTCTTT. Its protein is CASSTPRGENTEAFF.